This TCR beta chain stems from a study of radiotherapy plus CTLA-4 blockade in lung cancer. This clone was seen a single time. The assay was immunoSEQ multiplex PCR, and TCRdb's table has in-frame clones only and misses some. The sample includes about 31,000 clones, about 70% of them seen just once. The receptor was isolated from a human donor with non-small cell lung cancer whose response to radiotherapy plus ipilimumab could not be evaluated. Sequenced here: peripheral blood, sampled from a patient treated with radiotherapy plus ipilimumab.

CDR3 residues: CASSQDLTRAFEQYF. CDR3 in DNA: TGCGCCAGCAGCCAAGATCTGACCAGGGCATTCGAGCAGTACTTC. The V call is TRBV4-3, the J call TRBJ2-7, with TRBD1 as a possible D gene (5 bases). V was pared by 0 bases and J by 6 bases, with 15 bases between. The CDR3 has 15 residues. CDR1 LGHNA and CDR2 YSLEER come from the germline V gene.